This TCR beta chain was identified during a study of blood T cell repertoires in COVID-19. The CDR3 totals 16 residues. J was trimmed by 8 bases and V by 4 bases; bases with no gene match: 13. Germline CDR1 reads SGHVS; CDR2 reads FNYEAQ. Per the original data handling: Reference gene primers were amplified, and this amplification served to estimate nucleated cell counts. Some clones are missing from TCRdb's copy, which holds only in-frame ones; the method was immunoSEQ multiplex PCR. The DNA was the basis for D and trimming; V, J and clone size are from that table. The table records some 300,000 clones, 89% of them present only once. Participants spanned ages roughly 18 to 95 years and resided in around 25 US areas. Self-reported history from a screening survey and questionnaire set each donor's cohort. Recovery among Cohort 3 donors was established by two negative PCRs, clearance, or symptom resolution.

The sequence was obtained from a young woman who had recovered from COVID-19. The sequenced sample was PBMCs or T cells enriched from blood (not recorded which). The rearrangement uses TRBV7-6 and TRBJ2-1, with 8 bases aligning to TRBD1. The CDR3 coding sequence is TGTGCCAGCAGCTCGCCCTTGGACAGGGCGTTGGATGAGCAGTTCTTC. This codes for CASSSPLDRALDEQFF.